This T cell receptor beta chain comes out of a study of blood T cell repertoires in COVID-19. The wider study: Samples came from the United States, Italy and Spain, spanning acute and convalescent COVID-19. In each case, the material was cDNA or gDNA derived from T cells, B-cell-depleted T cells, or PBMCs.

Per the study methods: Scientists estimated how many nucleated cells there were by amplifying reference gene primers. Produced via immunoSEQ multiplex PCR; TCRdb's table is partial and in-frame only. From that table come the V and J calls and clone size; the DNA was used to work out D and trimming. The data contain fewer than 120,000 clones, about four fifths of them singletons. The CDR3 is 14 amino acids. The germline CDR1 and CDR2 sequences are SGHRS and YFSETQ. Trimming stripped 0 bases from V and 7 bases from J, with 10 bases between. Material: peripheral blood. The gene calls are TRBV5-1 and TRBJ1-4; weak D call: TRBD1 (5 bases). The TCR originated in an older woman with acute or convalescent COVID-19. The CDR3 coding sequence is TGCGCCAGCAGCTTGGAAGGGGAGGGTGAAAAACTGTTTTTT. Residues: CASSLEGEGEKLFF.